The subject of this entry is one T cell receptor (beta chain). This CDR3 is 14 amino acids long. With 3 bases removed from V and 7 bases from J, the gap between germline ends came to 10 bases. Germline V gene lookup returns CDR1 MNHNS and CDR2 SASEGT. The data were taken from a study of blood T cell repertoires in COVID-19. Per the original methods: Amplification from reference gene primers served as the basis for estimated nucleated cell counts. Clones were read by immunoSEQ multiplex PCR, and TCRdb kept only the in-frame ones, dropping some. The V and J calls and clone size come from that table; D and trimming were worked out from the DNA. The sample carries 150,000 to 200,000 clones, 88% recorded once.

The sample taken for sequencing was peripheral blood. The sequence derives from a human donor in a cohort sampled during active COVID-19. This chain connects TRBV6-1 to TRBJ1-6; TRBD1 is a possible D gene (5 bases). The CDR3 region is CASSDTGANSPLHF. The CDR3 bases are TGTGCCAGCAGTGATACAGGCGCAAATTCACCCCTCCACTTT.